This TCR beta chain was profiled in a study of CD8+CD57+ T cells in acquired aplastic anemia. Study summary: When averaged, DNA from sorted CD4+ and CD8+ cells came to 3.2 ug. Study-level points and caveats: Patients and controls shared some 30 CD8+ CDR3 sequences. No significant patient-versus-control difference appeared in CD8+ Simpson's diversity.

The ends were cut back, 3 bases at V and 5 bases at J, with 14 bases in the middle. Germline V gene sequence: CDR1 SNHLY, CDR2 FYNNEI. CDR3 length: 15 residues. The template for TCR beta VDJ and CDR3 sequence profiling was genomic DNA. Via MiXCR, TCRdb re-called the reads, giving one row per CDR3 protein. Found here are some 42,000 distinct CDR3 sequences, roughly two thirds of them singletons; the top ten hold less than 25%. Note on this clonotype: What it binds is not known.

The receptor comes from a human donor in good health, serving as a control. The sequenced sample was sorted CD4+, CD8+, or CD8+CD57+ T cells (not recorded which) from PBMCs. The gene calls are TRBV2 and TRBJ1-5; D unresolved. CDR3 sequence: CASSEGRVRDQPQHF. Written as DNA, the CDR3 is TGTGCCAGCAGTGAGGGGAGGGTACGCGATCAGCCCCAGCATTTT.